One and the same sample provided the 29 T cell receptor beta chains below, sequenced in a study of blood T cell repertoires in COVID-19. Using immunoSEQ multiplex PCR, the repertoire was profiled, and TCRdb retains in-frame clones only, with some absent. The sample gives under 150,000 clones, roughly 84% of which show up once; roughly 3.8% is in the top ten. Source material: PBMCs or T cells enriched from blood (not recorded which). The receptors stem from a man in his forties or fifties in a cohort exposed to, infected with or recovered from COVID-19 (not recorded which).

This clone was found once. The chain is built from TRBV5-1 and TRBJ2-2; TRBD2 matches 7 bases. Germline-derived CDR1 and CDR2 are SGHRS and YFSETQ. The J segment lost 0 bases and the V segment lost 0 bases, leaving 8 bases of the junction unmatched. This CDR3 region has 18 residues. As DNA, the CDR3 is TGCGCCAGCAGCTTGGGTAACAGCGGGATGGCGAACACCGGGGAGCTGTTTTTT. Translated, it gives CASSLGNSGMANTGELFF.

The CDR3 loop reads CAISDMGQVEGYTF. In nucleotides, the CDR3 is TGTGCCATCAGTGATATGGGACAGGTAGAGGGCTACACCTTC. The chain employs TRBV10-3 and TRBJ1-2; 8 nucleotides agree with TRBD1. J gave up 8 bases and V 3 bases, and 8 bases lay outside the gene matches. The germline gives CDR1 ENHRY, CDR2 SYGVKD. CDR3 length: 14 amino acids.

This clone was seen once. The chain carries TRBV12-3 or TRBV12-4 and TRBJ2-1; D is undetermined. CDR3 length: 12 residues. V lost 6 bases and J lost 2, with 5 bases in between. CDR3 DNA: TGTGCCAGCAGGTATACCTACAATGAGCAGTTCTTC. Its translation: CASRYTYNEQFF.

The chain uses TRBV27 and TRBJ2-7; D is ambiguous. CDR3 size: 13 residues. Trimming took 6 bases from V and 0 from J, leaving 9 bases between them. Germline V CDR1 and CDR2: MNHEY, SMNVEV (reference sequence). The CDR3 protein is CASRPHISYEQYF. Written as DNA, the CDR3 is TGTGCCAGCAGGCCCCACATCTCCTACGAGCAGTACTTC.

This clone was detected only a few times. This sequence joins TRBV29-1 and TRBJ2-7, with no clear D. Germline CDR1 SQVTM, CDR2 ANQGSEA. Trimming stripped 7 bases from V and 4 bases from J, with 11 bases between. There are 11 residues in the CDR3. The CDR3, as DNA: TGCAGCGCCTCCCGGTTTTACGAGCAGTACTTC. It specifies CSASRFYEQYF.

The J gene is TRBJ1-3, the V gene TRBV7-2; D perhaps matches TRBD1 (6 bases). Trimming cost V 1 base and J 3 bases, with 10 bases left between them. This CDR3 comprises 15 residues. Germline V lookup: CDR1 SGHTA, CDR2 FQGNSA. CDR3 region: CASSLGGGYGNTIYF. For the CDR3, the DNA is TGTGCCAGCAGCTTAGGAGGGGGTTATGGAAACACCATATATTTT. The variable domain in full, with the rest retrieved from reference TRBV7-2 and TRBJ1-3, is GAGVSQSPSNKVTEKGKDVELRCDPISGHTALYWYRQSLGQGLEFLIYFQGNSAPDKSGLPSDRFSAERTGGSVSTLTIQRTQQEDSAVYLCASSLGGGYGNTIYFGEGSWLTVV.

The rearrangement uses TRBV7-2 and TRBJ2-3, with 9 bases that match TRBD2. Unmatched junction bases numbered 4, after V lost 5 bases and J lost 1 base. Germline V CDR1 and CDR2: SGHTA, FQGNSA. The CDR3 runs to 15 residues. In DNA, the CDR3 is TGTGCCAGCAGCGGAGCGGGGGGAGGCACAGATACGCAGTATTTT. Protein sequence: CASSGAGGGTDTQYF.

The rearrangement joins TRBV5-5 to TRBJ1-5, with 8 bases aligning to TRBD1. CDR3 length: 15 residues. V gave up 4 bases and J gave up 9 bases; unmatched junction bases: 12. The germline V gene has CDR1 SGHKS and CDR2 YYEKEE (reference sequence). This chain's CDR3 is CASSIGRTGTGPQHF. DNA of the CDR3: TGTGCCAGCAGCATTGGGAGGACAGGGACGGGGCCCCAGCATTTT.

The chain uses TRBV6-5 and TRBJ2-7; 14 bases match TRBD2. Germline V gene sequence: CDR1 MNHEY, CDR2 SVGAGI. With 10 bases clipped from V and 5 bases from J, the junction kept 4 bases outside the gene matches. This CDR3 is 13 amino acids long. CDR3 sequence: CATGTSGSHEQYF. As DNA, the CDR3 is TGTGCCACGGGGACTAGCGGGAGCCACGAGCAGTACTTC.

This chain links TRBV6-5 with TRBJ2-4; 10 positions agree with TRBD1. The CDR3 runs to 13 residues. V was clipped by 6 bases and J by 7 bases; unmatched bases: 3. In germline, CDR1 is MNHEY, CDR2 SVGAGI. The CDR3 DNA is TGTGCCAGCAGCGGACAGGGGGAGAACATTCAGTACTTC. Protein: CASSGQGENIQYF.

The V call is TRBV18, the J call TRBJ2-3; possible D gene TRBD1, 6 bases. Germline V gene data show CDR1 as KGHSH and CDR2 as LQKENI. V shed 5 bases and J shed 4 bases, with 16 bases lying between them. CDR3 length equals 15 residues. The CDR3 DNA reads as TGTGCCAGCTCAACTACCAGGGGTTCGTCAGATACGCAGTATTTT. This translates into CASSTTRGSSDTQYF.

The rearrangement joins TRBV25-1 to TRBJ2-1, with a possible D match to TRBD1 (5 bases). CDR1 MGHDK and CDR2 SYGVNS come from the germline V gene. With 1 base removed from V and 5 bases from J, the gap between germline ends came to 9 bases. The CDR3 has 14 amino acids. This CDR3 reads CASSESPRDNEQFF. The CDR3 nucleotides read TGTGCCAGCAGTGAATCCCCCAGGGACAATGAGCAGTTCTTC.

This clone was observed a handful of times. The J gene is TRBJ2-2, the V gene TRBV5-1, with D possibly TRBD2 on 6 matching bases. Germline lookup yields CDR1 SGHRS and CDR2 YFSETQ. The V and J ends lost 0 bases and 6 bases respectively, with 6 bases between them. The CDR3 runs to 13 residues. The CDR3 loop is CASSLGEAGELFF. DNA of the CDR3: TGCGCCAGCAGCTTGGGGGAGGCCGGGGAGCTGTTTTTT. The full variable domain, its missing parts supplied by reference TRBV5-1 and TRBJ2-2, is KAGVTQTPRYLIKTRGQQVTLSCSPISGHRSVSWYQQTPGQGLQFLFEYFSETQRNKGNFPGRFSGRQFSNSRSEMNVSTLELGDSALYLCASSLGEAGELFFGEGSRLTVL.

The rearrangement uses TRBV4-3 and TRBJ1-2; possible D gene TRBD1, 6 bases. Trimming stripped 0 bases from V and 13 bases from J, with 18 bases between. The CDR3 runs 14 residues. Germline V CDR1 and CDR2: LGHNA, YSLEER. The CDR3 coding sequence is TGCGCCAGCAGCCAAGATGCCAGGGGAATAACTCGCACCTTC. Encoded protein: CASSQDARGITRTF.

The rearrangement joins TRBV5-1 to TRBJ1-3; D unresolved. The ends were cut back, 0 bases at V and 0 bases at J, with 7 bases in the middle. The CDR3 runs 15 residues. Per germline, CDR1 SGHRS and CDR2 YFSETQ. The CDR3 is CASSLAPGSGNTIYF. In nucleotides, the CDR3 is TGCGCCAGCAGCTTGGCCCCGGGCTCTGGAAACACCATATATTTT.

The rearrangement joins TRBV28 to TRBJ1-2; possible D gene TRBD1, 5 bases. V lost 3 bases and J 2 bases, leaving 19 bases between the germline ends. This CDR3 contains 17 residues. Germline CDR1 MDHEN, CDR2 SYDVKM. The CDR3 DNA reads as TGTGCCAGCAGTTTGGGCACTTCGGAACAGGCCAACTATGGCTACACCTTC. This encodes CASSLGTSEQANYGYTF.

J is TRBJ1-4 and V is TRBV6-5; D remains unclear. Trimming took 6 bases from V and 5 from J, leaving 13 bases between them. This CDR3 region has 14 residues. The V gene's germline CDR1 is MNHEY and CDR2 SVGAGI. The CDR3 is CASRNLMRNEKLFF. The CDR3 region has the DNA TGTGCCAGCAGGAATCTCATGAGGAATGAAAAACTGTTTTTT.

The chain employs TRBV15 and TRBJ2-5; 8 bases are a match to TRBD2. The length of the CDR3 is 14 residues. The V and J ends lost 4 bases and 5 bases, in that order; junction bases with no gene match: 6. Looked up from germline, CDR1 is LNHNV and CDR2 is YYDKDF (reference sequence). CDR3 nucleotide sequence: TGTGCCACCAGCACCTACGGGAGGGAGGAGACCCAGTACTTC. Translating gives CATSTYGREETQYF.

The CDR3 reads CASRGTGGAPNEQYF. DNA for the CDR3: TGTGCCAGCAGAGGGACAGGGGGCGCGCCGAACGAGCAGTACTTC. This chain links TRBV6-5 with TRBJ2-7, with 12 bases aligning to TRBD1. Germline CDR1 reads MNHEY; CDR2 reads SVGAGI. V shed 6 bases and J 5 bases; nucleotides not matched to a gene: 8. The CDR3 runs to 15 residues.

This CDR3 is CASSLVLSSSYEQYF. CDR3 sequence (DNA): TGTGCCAGCAGTTTGGTCCTTTCTAGCTCCTACGAGCAGTACTTC. The chain recombines TRBV28 with TRBJ2-7; no definite D call. Germline CDR1 reads MDHEN; CDR2 reads SYDVKM. This CDR3 is built from 15 residues. V lost 3 bases and J 0 bases, leaving 12 bases between the germline ends. Filled out from reference TRBV28 and TRBJ2-7, the complete variable domain reads DVKVTQSSRYLVKRTGEKVFLECVQDMDHENMFWYRQDPGLGLRLIYFSYDVKMKEKGDIPEGYSVSREKKERFSLILESASTNQTSMYLCASSLVLSSSYEQYFGPGTRLTVT.

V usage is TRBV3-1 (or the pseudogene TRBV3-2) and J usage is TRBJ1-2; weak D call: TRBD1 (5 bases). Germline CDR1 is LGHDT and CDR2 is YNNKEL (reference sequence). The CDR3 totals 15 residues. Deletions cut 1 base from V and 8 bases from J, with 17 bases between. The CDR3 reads CASSQVEGRTGGYTF. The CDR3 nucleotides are TGTGCCAGCAGCCAAGTGGAGGGACGTACTGGAGGCTACACCTTC.

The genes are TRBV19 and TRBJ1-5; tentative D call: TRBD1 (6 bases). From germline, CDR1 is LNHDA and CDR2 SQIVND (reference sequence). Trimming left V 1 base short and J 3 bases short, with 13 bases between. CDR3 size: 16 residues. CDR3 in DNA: TGTGCCAGTAGTATAGGGACAGAGCTGATCAATCAGCCCCAGCATTTT. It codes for CASSIGTELINQPQHF.

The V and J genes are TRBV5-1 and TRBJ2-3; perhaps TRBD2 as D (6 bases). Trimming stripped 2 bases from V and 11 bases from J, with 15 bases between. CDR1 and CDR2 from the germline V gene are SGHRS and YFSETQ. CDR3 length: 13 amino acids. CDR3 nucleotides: TGCGCCAGCAGCTTAGAACGGGACTCGGGGCAGTATTTT. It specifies CASSLERDSGQYF.

The CDR3 sequence is CASSRQGLADVQFF. CDR3 in DNA: TGTGCCAGCAGCCGCCAGGGACTAGCTGACGTGCAGTTCTTC. The genes are TRBV11-3 and TRBJ2-1; 9 bases agree with TRBD2. The germline gives CDR1 SGHNT, CDR2 YENEEA. This CDR3 is 14 amino acids long. With V trimmed by 5 bases and J by 12 bases, 11 bases remained unmatched. Full variable domain (rest looked up from reference TRBV11-3 and TRBJ2-1): EAGVVQSPRYKIIEKKQPVAFWCNPISGHNTLYWYLQNLGQGPELLIRYENEEAVDDSQLPKDRFSAERLKGVDSTLKIQPAELGDSAVYLCASSRQGLADVQFFGPGTRLTVL.

CDR3 DNA: TGTGCCAGCAGTTACTCGAGGGTAAACGAGCAGTACTTC. This gives the protein CASSYSRVNEQYF. V usage is TRBV6-2 or TRBV6-3 and J usage is TRBJ2-7; the D gene is possibly TRBD2 (5 bases). This CDR3 contains 13 residues. Germline loops: CDR1 MNHEY, CDR2 SVGEGT. Trimming shortened V by 0 bases and J by 5 bases, and 8 bases separated the two germline ends.

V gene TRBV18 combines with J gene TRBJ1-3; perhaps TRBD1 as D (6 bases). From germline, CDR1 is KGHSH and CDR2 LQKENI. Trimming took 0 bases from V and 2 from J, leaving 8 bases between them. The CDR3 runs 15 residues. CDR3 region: CASSPPGHAGNTIYF. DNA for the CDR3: TGTGCCAGCTCACCACCGGGACATGCTGGAAACACCATATATTTT. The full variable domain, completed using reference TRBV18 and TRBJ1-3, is NAGVMQNPRHLVRRRGQEARLRCSPMKGHSHVYWYRQLPEEGLKFMVYLQKENIIDESGMPKERFSAEFPKEGPSILRIQQVVRGDSAAYFCASSPPGHAGNTIYFGEGSWLTVV.

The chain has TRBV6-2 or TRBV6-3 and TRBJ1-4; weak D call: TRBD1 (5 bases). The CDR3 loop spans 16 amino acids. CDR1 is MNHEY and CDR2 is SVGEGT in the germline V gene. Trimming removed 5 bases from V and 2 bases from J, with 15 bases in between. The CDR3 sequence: CASSRLAGSTNEKLFF. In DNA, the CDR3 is TGTGCCAGCAGTCGACTGGCAGGGTCTACTAATGAAAAACTGTTTTTT.

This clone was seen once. CDR3: CASSSSRDRDPQETQYF. CDR3 bases: TGTGCCAGCAGCTCGTCCCGGGACAGGGATCCCCAAGAGACCCAGTACTTC. V and J are TRBV7-9 and TRBJ2-5; TRBD1 matches at 9 bases. With V trimmed by 4 bases and J by 1 base, 10 bases remained unmatched. The CDR3 covers 17 residues. The germline CDR1 and CDR2 sequences are SEHNR and FQNEAQ (reference sequence).

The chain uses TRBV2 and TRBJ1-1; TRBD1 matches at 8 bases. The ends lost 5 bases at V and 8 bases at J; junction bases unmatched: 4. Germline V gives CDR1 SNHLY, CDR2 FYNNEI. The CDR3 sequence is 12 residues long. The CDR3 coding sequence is TGTGCCAGCAGTTTATACAGGGGGGAAGCTTTCTTT. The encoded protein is CASSLYRGEAFF.